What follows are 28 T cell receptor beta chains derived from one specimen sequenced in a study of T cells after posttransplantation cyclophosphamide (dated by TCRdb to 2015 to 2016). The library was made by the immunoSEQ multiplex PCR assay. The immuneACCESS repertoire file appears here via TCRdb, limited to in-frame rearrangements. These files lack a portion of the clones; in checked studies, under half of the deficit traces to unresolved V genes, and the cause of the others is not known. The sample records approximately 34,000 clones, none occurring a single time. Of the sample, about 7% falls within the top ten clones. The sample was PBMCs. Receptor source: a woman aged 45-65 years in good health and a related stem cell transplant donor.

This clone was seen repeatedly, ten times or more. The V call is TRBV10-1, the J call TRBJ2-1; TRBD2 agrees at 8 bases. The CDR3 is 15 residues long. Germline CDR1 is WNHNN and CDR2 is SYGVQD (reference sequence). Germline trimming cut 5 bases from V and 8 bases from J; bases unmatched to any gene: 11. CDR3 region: CASSKSGSGSYEQFF. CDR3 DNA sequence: TGCGCCAGCAGTAAAAGCGGGAGCGGGTCTTATGAGCAGTTCTTC.

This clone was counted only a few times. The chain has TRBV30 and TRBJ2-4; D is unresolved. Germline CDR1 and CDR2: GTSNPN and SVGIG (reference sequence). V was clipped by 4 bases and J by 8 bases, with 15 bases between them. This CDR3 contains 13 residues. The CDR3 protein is CAWILKGTDIQYF. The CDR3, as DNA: TGTGCCTGGATTCTTAAGGGCACGGACATTCAGTACTTC.

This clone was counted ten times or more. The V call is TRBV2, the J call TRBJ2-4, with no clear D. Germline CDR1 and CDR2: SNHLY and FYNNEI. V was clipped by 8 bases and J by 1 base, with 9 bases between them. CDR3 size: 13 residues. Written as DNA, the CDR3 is TGTGCCAGCTATCCCCCGGCCAAAAACATTCAGTACTTC. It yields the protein CASYPPAKNIQYF. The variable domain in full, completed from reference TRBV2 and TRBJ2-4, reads EPEVTQTPSHQVTQMGQEVILRCVPISNHLYFYWYRQILGQKVEFLVSFYNNEISEKSEIFDDQFSVERPDGSNFTLKIRSTKLEDSAMYFCASYPPAKNIQYFGAGTRLSVL.

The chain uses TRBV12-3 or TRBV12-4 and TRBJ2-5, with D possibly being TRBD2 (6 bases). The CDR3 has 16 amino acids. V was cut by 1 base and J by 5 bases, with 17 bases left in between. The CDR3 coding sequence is TGTGCCAGCAGTTTAGTCCCTTTCGGGGGTGGGGAGACCCAGTACTTC. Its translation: CASSLVPFGGGETQYF.

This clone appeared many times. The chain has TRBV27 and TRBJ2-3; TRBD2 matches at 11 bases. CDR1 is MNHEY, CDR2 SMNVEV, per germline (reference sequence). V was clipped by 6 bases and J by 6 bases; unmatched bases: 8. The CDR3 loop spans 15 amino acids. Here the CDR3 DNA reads TGTGCCAGCAGCCAATTAGCGGGAGGGCAGGATACGCAGTATTTT. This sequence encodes CASSQLAGGQDTQYF.

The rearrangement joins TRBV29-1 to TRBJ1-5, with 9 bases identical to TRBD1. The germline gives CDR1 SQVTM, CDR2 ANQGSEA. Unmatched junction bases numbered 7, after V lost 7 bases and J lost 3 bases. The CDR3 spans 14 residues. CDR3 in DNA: TGCAGCGCGCGAACAGGGGGCCTCAATCAGCCCCAGCATTTT. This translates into CSARTGGLNQPQHF.

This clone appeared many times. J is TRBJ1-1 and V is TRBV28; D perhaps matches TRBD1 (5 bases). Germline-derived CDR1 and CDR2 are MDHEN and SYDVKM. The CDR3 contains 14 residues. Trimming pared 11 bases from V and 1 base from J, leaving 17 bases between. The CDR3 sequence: CAGTGGARNTEAFF. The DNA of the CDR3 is TGTGCCGGTACAGGTGGTGCTCGGAACACTGAAGCTTTCTTT.

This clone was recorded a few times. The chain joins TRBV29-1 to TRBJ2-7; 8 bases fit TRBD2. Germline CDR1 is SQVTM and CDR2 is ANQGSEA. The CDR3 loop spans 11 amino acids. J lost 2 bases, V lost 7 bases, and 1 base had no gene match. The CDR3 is CSAGGAYEQYF. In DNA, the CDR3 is TGCAGCGCGGGGGGGGCCTACGAGCAGTACTTC.

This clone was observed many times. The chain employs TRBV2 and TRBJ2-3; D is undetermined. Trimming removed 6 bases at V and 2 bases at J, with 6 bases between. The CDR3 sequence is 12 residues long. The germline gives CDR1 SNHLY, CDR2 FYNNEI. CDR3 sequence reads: CASRPTTDTQYF. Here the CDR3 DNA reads TGTGCCAGCAGACCTACCACAGATACGCAGTATTTT.

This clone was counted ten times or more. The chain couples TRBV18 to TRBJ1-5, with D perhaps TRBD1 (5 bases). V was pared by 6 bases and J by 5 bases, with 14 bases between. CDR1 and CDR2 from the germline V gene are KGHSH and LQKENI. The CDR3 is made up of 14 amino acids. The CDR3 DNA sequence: TGTGCCAGCTCCTACAGGTTGGAGGATCAGCCCCAGCATTTT. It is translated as CASSYRLEDQPQHF. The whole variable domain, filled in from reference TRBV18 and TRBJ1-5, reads NAGVMQNPRHLVRRRGQEARLRCSPMKGHSHVYWYRQLPEEGLKFMVYLQKENIIDESGMPKERFSAEFPKEGPSILRIQQVVRGDSAAYFCASSYRLEDQPQHFGDGTRLSIL.

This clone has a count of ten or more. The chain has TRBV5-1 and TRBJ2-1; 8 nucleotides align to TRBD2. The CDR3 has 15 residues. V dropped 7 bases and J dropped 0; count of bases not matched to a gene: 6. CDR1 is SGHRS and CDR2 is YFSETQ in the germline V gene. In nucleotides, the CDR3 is TGCGCCAGCCAAAAGCGGGAGAGCTCCTACAATGAGCAGTTCTTC. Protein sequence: CASQKRESSYNEQFF.

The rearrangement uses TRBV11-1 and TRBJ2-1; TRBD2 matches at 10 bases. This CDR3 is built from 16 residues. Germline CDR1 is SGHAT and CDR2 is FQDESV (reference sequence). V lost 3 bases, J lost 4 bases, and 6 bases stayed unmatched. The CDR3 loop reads CASSLKGAGGYNEQFF. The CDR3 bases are TGTGCCAGCAGCTTGAAAGGAGCGGGGGGGTACAATGAGCAGTTCTTC.

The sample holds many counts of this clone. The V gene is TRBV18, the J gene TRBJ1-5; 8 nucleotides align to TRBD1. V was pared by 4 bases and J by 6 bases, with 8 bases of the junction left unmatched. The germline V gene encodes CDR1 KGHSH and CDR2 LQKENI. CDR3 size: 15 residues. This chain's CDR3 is CASSQDRAVLQPQHF. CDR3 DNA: TGTGCCAGCTCACAGGACAGGGCTGTACTTCAGCCCCAGCATTTT. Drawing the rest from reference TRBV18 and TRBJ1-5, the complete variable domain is NAGVMQNPRHLVRRRGQEARLRCSPMKGHSHVYWYRQLPEEGLKFMVYLQKENIIDESGMPKERFSAEFPKEGPSILRIQQVVRGDSAAYFCASSQDRAVLQPQHFGDGTRLSIL.

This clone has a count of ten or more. The CDR3 DNA reads as TGTGCCAGCAGTGACGGGGTCACCGGGGAGCTGTTTTTT. It specifies CASSDGVTGELFF. The rearrangement uses TRBV2 and TRBJ2-2; a weak D match, TRBD2 (5 bases). Trimming stripped 3 bases from V and 4 bases from J, with 6 bases between. Germline V gene data show CDR1 as SNHLY and CDR2 as FYNNEI. The CDR3 contains 13 residues.

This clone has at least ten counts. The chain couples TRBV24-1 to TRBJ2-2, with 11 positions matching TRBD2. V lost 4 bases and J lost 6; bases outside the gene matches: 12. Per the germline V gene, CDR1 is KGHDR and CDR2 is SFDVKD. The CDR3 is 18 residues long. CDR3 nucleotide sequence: TGTGCCACCAGTGACCCTAGTGGTAGCGGGAGGGCCGCCGGGGAGCTGTTTTTT. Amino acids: CATSDPSGSGRAAGELFF.

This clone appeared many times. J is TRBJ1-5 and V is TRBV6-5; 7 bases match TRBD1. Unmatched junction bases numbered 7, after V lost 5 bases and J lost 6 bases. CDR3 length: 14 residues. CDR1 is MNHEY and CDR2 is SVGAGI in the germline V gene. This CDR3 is CASSRTGESQPQHF. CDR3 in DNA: TGTGCCAGCAGTCGTACAGGGGAGAGTCAGCCCCAGCATTTT.

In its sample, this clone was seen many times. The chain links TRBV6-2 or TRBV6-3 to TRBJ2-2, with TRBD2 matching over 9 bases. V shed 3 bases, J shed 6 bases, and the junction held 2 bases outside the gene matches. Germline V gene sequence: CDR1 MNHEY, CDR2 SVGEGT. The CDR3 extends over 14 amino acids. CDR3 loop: CASSYLAGPGELFF. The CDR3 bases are TGTGCCAGCAGTTATCTAGCGGGACCCGGGGAGCTGTTTTTT.

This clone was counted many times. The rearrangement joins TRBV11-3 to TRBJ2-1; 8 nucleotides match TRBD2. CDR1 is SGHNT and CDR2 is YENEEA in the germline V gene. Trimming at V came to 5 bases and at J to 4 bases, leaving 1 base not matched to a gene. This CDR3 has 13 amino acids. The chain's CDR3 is CASSRGGYNEQFF. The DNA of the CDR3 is TGTGCCAGCAGCCGGGGGGGTTACAATGAGCAGTTCTTC.

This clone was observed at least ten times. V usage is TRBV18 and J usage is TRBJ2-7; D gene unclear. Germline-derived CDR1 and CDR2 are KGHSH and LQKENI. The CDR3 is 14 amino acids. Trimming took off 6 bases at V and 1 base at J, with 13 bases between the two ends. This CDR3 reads CASSHTDLSYEQYF. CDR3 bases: TGTGCCAGCTCGCACACCGACTTATCCTACGAGCAGTACTTC.

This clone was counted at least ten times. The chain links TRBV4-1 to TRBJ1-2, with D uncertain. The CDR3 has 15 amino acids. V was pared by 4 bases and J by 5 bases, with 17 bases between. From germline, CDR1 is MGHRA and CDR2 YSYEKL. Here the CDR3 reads CASSLTPGDRYGYTF. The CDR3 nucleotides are TGCGCCAGCAGCCTTACCCCCGGTGATCGGTATGGCTACACCTTC.

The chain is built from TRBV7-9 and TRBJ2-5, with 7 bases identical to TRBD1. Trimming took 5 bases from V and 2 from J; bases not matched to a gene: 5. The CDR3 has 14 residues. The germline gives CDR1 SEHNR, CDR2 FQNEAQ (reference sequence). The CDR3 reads CASSPGQVQETQYF. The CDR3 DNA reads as TGTGCCAGCAGCCCCGGACAGGTACAAGAGACCCAGTACTTC.

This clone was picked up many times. The CDR3 here is CASSSRLAGDNEQFF. The CDR3 DNA reads as TGTGCCAGCAGCTCCAGGCTAGCGGGAGACAATGAGCAGTTCTTC. This chain joins TRBV7-3 and TRBJ2-1, with TRBD2 matching 10 bases. The CDR3 is made up of 15 amino acids. Per germline, CDR1 SGHTA and CDR2 FQGTGA. The V segment lost 4 bases and the J segment 5 bases; nucleotides outside the gene matches: 5.

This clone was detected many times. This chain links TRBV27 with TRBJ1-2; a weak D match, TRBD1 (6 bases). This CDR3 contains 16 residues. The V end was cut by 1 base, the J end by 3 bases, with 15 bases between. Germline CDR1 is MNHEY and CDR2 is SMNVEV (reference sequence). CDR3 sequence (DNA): TGTGCCAGCAGTTTATGGCCCCAAGGGGGGGACTATGGCTACACCTTC. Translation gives CASSLWPQGGDYGYTF.

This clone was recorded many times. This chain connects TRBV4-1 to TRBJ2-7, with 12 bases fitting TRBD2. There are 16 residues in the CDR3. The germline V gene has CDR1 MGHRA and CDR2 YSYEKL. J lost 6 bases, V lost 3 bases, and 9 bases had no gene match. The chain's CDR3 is CASSQTSGSSLREQYF. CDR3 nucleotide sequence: TGCGCCAGCAGCCAGACTAGCGGGAGCTCTCTTCGCGAGCAGTACTTC.

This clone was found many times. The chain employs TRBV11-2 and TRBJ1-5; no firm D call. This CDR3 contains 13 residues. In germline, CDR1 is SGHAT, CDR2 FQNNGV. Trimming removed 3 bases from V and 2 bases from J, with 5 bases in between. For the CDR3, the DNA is TGTGCCAGCAGCTTTACTGGCAATCAGCCCCAGCATTTT. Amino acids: CASSFTGNQPQHF.

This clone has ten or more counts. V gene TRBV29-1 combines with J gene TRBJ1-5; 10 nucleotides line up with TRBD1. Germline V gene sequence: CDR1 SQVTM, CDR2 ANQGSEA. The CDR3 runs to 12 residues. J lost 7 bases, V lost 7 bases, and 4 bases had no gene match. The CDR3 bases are TGCAGCGGGACAGGGGGAGAACAGCCCCAGCATTTT. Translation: CSGTGGEQPQHF.

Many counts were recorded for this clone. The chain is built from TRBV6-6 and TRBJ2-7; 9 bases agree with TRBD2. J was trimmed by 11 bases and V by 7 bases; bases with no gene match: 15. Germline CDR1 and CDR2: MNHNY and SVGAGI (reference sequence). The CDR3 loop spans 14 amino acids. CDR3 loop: CASILSRLAGTKYF. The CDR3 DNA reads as TGTGCCAGCATCCTCTCGAGGCTAGCGGGGACCAAGTACTTC.

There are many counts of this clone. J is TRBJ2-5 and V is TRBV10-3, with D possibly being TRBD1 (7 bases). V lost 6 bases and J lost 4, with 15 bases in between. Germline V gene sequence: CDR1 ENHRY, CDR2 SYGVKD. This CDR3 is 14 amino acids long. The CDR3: CAISHRGGRETQYF. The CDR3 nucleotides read TGTGCCATCAGCCACAGGGGAGGTCGAGAGACCCAGTACTTC.